What follows describes a single T cell receptor beta chain. This clone appeared a few times. Its recognized antigen is unknown. No clone much larger than this one lies a single base away; base qualities are absent. Libraries were constructed by the immunoSEQ multiplex PCR assay. RNA was extracted from all samples and reverse transcribed into cDNA as template for TCR sequencing. SuperScript III was used for first-strand cDNA synthesis, primed with a 2:1 mix of oligo-dT and random hexamers. A synthetic immune receptor repertoire was used to measure amplification bias, and any remaining bias was corrected computationally. In the original analysis: Raw reads were preprocessed to remove errors, and CDR3 was defined according to IMGT conventions as the region from the conserved cysteine to phenylalanine. Clonality was computed by normalizing Shannon entropy by log2 of the number of productive unique TCRs and subtracting the result from 1. CD4 or CD8 identity of scalp clones was inferred by cross-referencing scalp TCRbeta sequences with sorted blood CD4 and CD8 repertoires. This is the immuneACCESS table as TCRdb keeps it, with only in-frame sequences that have V and J called. A part of the clones is gone; compared with another copy, unresolved V genes explain less than half, and the rest is unexplained. For V, J and clone size, that table is used; D and trimming come from the DNA. This sample holds some 210,000 clones; around three fifths were observed only once. The ten largest make up less than 0.6% of the sample.

The data were taken from a study of CD8+ T cells in alopecia areata (dated 2018 in TCRdb). Study-wide context: Treated patients were enrolled in an open-label pilot trial of oral tofacitinib at 5 to 10 mg twice daily for moderate-to-severe alopecia areata. Tofacitinib was given for 6 to 18 months, followed by 6 months of follow-up off drug to assess delayed response and recurrence. High-throughput TCRbeta sequencing was used to examine T cell clonal expansion in alopecia areata in both the C3H/HeJ mouse model and human patients. In humans, TCRbeta sequencing was performed on scalp tissue and on sorted CD4+ and CD8+ peripheral blood T cells from healthy controls and from patients with patchy or totalis/universalis alopecia areata. Biopsies were taken from tofacitinib-treated patients at baseline and at 4 and 24 weeks of treatment, and a later scalp biopsy was taken in several of the tofacitinib-treated patients. Clonality in the scalp was compared among normal scalp (n=4), patchy alopecia areata scalp (n=8), and alopecia totalis/universalis scalp (n=8). The RNA source kit depended on sample type: the PAXgene miRNA kit for fixed scalp, the miRNeasy kit for PBMCs, and the RNeasy kit for mouse skin. Amplification of TCRbeta CDR3 regions was done by immunoSEQ multiplex PCR using 35 Vbeta forward primers and 13 Jbeta reverse primers.

The label giving this sample's time point can be read as: baseline before oral tofacitinib. From alopecia areata patients, peripheral blood was collected along with lesional scalp punch biopsies. PBMCs were separated by density centrifugation and stained for CD3, CD4 and CD8, after which CD4+ and CD8+ T cells were sorted on a FACSAria. Relative to germline, V is missing 6 bases and J is missing 4 bases, with 3 bases of the junction outside any gene match. From the germline V gene, CDR1 is MNHNS and CDR2 is SASEGT. Reading from cysteine to phenylalanine, the CDR3 counts 13 amino acids. Only CDR3 DNA is held: 39 bases, read in frame from base 1. The research as a whole found: Compared with mice, TCR sequences shared between patients were less clear, possibly partly because of HLA diversity across the patient population. Compared with normal scalp, lesional scalp, particularly in alopecia totalis/universalis, had higher clonality and more expanded CD8+ clones, which suggests antigenic drive. Unlike mouse skin, where gammadelta T cells dominate, normal human skin contains resident alphabeta T cells that get sequenced too, which complicates analysis of the scalp TCR repertoire.

The source is a human donor with alopecia areata. The chain is encoded by TRBV6-1 joined to TRBJ1-1, and 9 junction bases match TRBD1. The material was CD4+ T cells sorted from blood, obtained at week 0. This receptor has the CDR3 CASRVTGGTEAFF. The DNA sequence follows: TGTGCCAGCAGGGTGACAGGGGGCACTGAAGCTTTCTTT.